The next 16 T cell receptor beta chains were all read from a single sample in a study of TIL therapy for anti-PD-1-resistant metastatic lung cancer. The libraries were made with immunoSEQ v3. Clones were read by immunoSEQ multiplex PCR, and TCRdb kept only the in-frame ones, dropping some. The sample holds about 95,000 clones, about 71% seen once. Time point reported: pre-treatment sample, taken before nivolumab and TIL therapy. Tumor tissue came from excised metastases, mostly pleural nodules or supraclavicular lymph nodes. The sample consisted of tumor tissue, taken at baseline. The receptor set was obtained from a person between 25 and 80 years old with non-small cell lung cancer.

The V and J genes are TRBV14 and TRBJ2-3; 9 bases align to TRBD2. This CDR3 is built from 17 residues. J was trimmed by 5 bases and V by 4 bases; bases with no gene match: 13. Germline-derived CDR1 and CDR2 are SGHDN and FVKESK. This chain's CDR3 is CASSLEKRGAKLDTQYF. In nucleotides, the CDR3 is TGTGCCAGCAGCCTCGAGAAGCGGGGGGCCAAATTAGATACGCAGTATTTT.

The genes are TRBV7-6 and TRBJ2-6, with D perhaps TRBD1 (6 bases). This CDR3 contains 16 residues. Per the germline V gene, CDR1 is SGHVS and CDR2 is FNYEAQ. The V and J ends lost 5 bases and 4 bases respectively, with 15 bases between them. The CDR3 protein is CASSPQGTGGANVLTF. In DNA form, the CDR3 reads TGTGCCAGCAGCCCACAGGGTACGGGAGGGGCCAACGTCCTGACTTTC.

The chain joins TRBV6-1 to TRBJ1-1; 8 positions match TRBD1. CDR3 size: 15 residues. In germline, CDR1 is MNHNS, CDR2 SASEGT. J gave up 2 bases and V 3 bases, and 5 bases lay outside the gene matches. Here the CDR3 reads CASSDSDRVNTEAFF. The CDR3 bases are TGTGCCAGCAGTGATTCGGACAGGGTAAACACTGAAGCTTTCTTT.

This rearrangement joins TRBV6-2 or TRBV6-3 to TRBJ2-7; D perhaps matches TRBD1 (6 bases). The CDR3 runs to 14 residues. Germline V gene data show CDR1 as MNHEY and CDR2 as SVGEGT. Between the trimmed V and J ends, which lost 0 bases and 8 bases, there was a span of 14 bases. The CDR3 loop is CASSYSRNREKQYF. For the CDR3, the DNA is TGTGCCAGCAGTTACTCTCGCAACAGGGAAAAGCAGTACTTC.

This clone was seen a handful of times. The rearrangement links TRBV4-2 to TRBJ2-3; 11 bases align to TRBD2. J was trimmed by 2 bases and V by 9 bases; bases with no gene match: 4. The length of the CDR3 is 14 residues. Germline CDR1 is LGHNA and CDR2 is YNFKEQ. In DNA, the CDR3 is TGTGCCAGTCAACTAGCGGGGGTCACAGATACGCAGTATTTT. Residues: CASQLAGVTDTQYF.

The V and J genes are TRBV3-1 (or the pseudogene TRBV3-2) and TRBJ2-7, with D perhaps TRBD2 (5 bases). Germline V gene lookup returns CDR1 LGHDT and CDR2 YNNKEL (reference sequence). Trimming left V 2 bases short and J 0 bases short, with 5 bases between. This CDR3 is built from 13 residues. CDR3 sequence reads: CASSQRDSYEQYF. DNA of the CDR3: TGTGCCAGCAGCCAACGGGACTCCTACGAGCAGTACTTC.

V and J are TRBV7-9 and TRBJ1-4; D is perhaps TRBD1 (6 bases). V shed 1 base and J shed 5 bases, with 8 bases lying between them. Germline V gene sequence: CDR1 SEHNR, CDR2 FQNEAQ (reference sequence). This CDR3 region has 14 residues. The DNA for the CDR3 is TGTGCCAGCAGCTTAGGGCAGGGGAATGAAAAACTGTTTTTT. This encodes CASSLGQGNEKLFF. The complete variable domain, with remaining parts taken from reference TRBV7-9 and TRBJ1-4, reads DTGVSQNPRHKITKRGQNVTFRCDPISEHNRLYWYRQTLGQGPEFLTYFQNEAQLEKSRLLSDRFSAERPKGSFSTLEIQRTEQGDSAMYLCASSLGQGNEKLFFGSGTQLSVL.

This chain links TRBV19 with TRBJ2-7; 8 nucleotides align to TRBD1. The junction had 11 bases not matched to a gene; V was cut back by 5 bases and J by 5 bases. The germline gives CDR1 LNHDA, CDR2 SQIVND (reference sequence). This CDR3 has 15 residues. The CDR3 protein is CASSPPGQDPNEQYF. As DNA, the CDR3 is TGTGCCAGTAGTCCGCCGGGACAGGACCCTAACGAGCAGTACTTC.

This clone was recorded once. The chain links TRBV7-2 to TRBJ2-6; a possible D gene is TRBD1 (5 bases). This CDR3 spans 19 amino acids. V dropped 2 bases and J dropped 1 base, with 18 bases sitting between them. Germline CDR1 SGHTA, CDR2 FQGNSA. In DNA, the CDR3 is TGTGCCAGCAGCTTACGGGCGACAGCATTACCATCTGGGGCCAACGTCCTGACTTTC. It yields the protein CASSLRATALPSGANVLTF.

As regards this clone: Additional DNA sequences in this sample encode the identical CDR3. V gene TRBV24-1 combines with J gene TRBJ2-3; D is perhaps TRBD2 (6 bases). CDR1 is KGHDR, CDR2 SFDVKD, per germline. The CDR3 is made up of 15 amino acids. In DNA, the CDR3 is TGTGCTACGGCTCTATCCGGGACTTACACAGATACGCAGTATTTT. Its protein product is CATALSGTYTDTQYF.

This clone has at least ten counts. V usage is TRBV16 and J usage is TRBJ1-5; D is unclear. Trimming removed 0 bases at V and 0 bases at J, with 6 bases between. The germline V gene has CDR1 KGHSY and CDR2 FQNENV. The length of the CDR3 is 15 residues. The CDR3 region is CASSQSGISNQPQHF. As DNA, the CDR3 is TGTGCCAGCAGCCAATCGGGAATTAGCAATCAGCCCCAGCATTTT.

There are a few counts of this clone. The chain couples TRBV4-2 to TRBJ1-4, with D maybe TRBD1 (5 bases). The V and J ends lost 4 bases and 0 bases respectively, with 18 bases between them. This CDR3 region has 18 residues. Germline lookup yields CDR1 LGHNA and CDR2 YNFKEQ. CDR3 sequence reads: CASSRFTHDSATNEKLFF. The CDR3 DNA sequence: TGTGCCAGCAGCCGATTTACCCACGACAGTGCAACTAATGAAAAACTGTTTTTT.

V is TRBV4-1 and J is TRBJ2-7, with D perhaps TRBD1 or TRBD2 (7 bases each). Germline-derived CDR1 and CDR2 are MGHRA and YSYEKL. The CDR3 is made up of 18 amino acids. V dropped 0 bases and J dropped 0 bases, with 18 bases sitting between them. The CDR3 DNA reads TGCGCCAGCAGCCAAGAATGGGAGGGGGCGGGCGTCTCCTACGAGCAGTACTTC. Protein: CASSQEWEGAGVSYEQYF.

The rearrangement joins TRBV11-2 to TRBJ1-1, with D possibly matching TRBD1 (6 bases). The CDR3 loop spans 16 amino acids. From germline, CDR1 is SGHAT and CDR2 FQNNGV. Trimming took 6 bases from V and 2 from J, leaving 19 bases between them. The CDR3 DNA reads TGTGCCAGCAGGTATCCCAAAGGGGGGTCTAACACTGAAGCTTTCTTT. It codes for CASRYPKGGSNTEAFF.

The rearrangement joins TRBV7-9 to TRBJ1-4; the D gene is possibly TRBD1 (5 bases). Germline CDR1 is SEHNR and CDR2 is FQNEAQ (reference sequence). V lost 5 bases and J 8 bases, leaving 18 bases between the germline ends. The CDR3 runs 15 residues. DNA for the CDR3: TGTGCCAGCAGCCTCTTGGGTGTGGGGCAGGAAAAACTGTTTTTT. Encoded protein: CASSLLGVGQEKLFF.

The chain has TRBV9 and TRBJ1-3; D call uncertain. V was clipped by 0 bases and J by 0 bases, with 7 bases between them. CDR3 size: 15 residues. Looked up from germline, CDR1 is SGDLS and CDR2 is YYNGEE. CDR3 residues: CASSVGSGSGNTIYF. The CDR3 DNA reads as TGTGCCAGCAGCGTAGGTTCAGGCTCTGGAAACACCATATATTTT.